The 12 T cell receptor beta chains listed next were all sequenced from one sample in a study of cytomegalovirus exposure and HLA in healthy donors. The PCR ran on 60 Vbeta and 13 Jbeta primers. The table came from immunoSEQ multiplex PCR; TCRdb's copy has only in-frame clones and leaves some out. The profile shows some 180,000 clones, roughly 77% of them singletons. The specimen sequenced was PBMCs. The receptors shown here come from a man between 35 and 55 years old in good health and CMV-seropositive.

The rearrangement links TRBV19 to TRBJ2-7; 7 bases are shared with TRBD2. Looked up from germline, CDR1 is LNHDA and CDR2 is SQIVND (reference sequence). Losses at the gene ends were 5 bases for V and 0 bases for J; bases not matched to a gene: 4. This CDR3 spans 14 amino acids. The DNA of the CDR3 is TGTGCCAGTAGTTTCTCGGGAGGCTCCTACGAGCAGTACTTC. This gives the protein CASSFSGGSYEQYF.

CDR3 DNA sequence: TGCGCCAGCAGCCAACTTGCCAGCGGGGATAGAGACGAGCAGTACTTC. Amino acid sequence: CASSQLASGDRDEQYF. This chain joins TRBV4-1 and TRBJ2-7; 7 bases line up with TRBD2. Germline V gene sequence: CDR1 MGHRA, CDR2 YSYEKL. After removal of 2 bases from V and 5 bases from J, the junction contained 12 bases not matched to a gene. This CDR3 is 16 amino acids long.

In its sample, this clone was seen a few times. The chain is built from TRBV29-1 and TRBJ2-5, with 9 bases lining up with TRBD2. V dropped 6 bases and J dropped 5; count of bases not matched to a gene: 7. The CDR3 has 13 residues. CDR1 is SQVTM and CDR2 is ANQGSEA in the germline V gene. The CDR3 DNA is TGCAGCGTAGGGGGACTAGCCGGGGAGACCCAGTACTTC. Its protein product is CSVGGLAGETQYF.

This chain joins TRBV7-2 and TRBJ2-1; D is possibly TRBD2 (6 bases). The germline V and J ends were trimmed by 0 bases and 6 bases, with 12 bases remaining between them. The CDR3 totals 15 residues. Looked up from germline, CDR1 is SGHTA and CDR2 is FQGNSA. The CDR3 sequence: CASSLAGGNSNEQFF. DNA of the CDR3: TGTGCCAGCAGCTTAGCGGGAGGAAACAGCAATGAGCAGTTCTTC.

V usage is TRBV5-4 and J usage is TRBJ2-3; 9 bases match TRBD1. CDR1 is SGHNT and CDR2 is YYREEE in the germline V gene (reference sequence). This CDR3 comprises 17 residues. J was trimmed by 0 bases and V by 0 bases; bases with no gene match: 5. In nucleotides, the CDR3 is TGTGCCAGCAGCTTGGCGGACAGGGGCCTAAGCACAGATACGCAGTATTTT. It specifies CASSLADRGLSTDTQYF.

This chain connects TRBV18 to TRBJ2-7, with D possibly matching TRBD1 (5 bases). CDR1 is KGHSH, CDR2 LQKENI, per germline. This CDR3 spans 14 amino acids. V lost 2 bases, J lost 4 bases, and 12 bases lay in between. CDR3 nucleotide sequence: TGTGCCAGCTCACCAACCGCCGACAGTTACGAGCAGTACTTC. Translated, it gives CASSPTADSYEQYF.

The chain has TRBV11-2 and TRBJ2-1, with 10 positions matching TRBD2. The length of the CDR3 is 15 residues. The germline V gene encodes CDR1 SGHAT and CDR2 FQNNGV. Trimming cost V 4 bases and J 4 bases; bases outside gene matches: 4. The DNA of the CDR3 is TGTGCCAGCAGCTCACTAGCGGGGCCTTACAATGAGCAGTTCTTC. Residues: CASSSLAGPYNEQFF.

The chain couples TRBV19 to TRBJ2-3, with D tentatively TRBD1 (6 bases). Germline V gene sequence: CDR1 LNHDA, CDR2 SQIVND (reference sequence). V dropped 5 bases and J dropped 0 bases, with 12 bases sitting between them. This CDR3 contains 15 residues. The CDR3 loop is CASSYGGTSTDTQYF. The CDR3 DNA is TGTGCCAGTAGTTATGGGGGCACCAGCACAGATACGCAGTATTTT.

J is TRBJ1-5 and V is TRBV5-8; possibly TRBD1 for D (6 bases). CDR3 length equals 16 residues. Germline CDR1 SGHTS, CDR2 YDEGEE. Between the trimmed V and J ends, which lost 4 bases and 2 bases, there was a span of 16 bases. The CDR3: CASSPHGGMGNQPQHF. The CDR3 bases are TGTGCCAGCAGCCCCCATGGGGGCATGGGCAATCAGCCCCAGCATTTT.

This clone was detected a few times. The chain joins TRBV4-1 to TRBJ1-4, with D hard to call. V gave up 5 bases and J gave up 3 bases, with 13 bases separating them. Germline CDR1 MGHRA, CDR2 YSYEKL. The CDR3 extends over 15 amino acids. CDR3 DNA: TGCGCCAGCAGCTCCCAGGTCTCAGCTAATGAAAAACTGTTTTTT. This gives the protein CASSSQVSANEKLFF.

The chain joins TRBV5-5 to TRBJ2-3; D may be TRBD1 (6 bases). The V gene lost 0 bases and the J gene lost 0 bases, with 11 bases spanning the gap. Germline V lookup: CDR1 SGHKS, CDR2 YYEKEE (reference sequence). CDR3 length equals 16 residues. CDR3 residues: CASSLVSGASTDTQYF. Written as DNA, the CDR3 is TGTGCCAGCAGCTTGGTGTCAGGGGCTAGCACAGATACGCAGTATTTT.

This clone was picked up a small number of times. The rearrangement uses TRBV29-1 and TRBJ1-4, with 7 nucleotides matching TRBD1. The V and J ends lost 5 bases and 8 bases, in that order; junction bases with no gene match: 8. CDR3 length: 13 amino acids. Per germline, CDR1 SQVTM and CDR2 ANQGSEA. The CDR3 is CSVSHRGGEKLFF. The CDR3 DNA is TGCAGCGTTTCACACAGGGGAGGCGAAAAACTGTTTTTT.